These 20 T cell receptor beta chains were all obtained from the same sample, sequenced in a study of blood T cell repertoires in COVID-19. Using immunoSEQ multiplex PCR, the repertoire was profiled, and TCRdb retains in-frame clones only, with some absent. This sample yields around 60,000 clones, of which over 70% are seen a single time; 32% belongs to the top ten. The specimen sequenced was peripheral blood. The receptors here all came from a human donor in a cohort sampled during active COVID-19.

The chain carries TRBV6-1 and TRBJ1-1; TRBD1 is a possible D gene (5 bases). CDR3 length: 11 residues. In germline, CDR1 is MNHNS, CDR2 SASEGT. Trimming took 1 base from V and 10 from J, leaving 7 bases between them. For the CDR3, the DNA is TGTGCCAGCAGTGAAGTGGGGGGAGCTTTCTTT. It yields the protein CASSEVGGAFF.

To note about this clone: Its ends do not fully match the called genes, so a read error is possible. This rearrangement joins TRBV7-7 to TRBJ1-2, with a tentative D call TRBD1 (5 bases). The germline V gene encodes CDR1 SSHAT and CDR2 FNYEAQ (reference sequence). The CDR3 has 15 amino acids. Here the CDR3 reads CASTHSGQVNYGYTF. CDR3 DNA: TGTGCTAGCACCCATAGCGGACAAGTGAACTATGGCTACACCTTC.

The genes are TRBV12-3 or TRBV12-4 and TRBJ1-2, with D possibly being TRBD1 (5 bases). The CDR3 totals 13 residues. Trimming cost V 8 bases and J 6 bases, with 16 bases left between them. The CDR3 coding sequence is TGTGCCAGCTCCCTCCGGGACTGGGATGGCTACACCTTC. It yields the protein CASSLRDWDGYTF.

The V call is TRBV28, the J call TRBJ2-2; TRBD1 matches at 7 bases. The CDR3 runs 15 residues. With V trimmed by 6 bases and J by 4 bases, 8 bases remained unmatched. CDR1 MDHEN and CDR2 SYDVKM come from the germline V gene. CDR3 in DNA: TGTGCCAGCAGAACTAGACAGGGCGGCACCGGGGAGCTGTTTTTT. Encoded protein: CASRTRQGGTGELFF. The full variable domain, in which reference TRBV28 and TRBJ2-2 provide the parts outside the CDR3, is DVKVTQSSRYLVKRTGEKVFLECVQDMDHENMFWYRQDPGLGLRLIYFSYDVKMKEKGDIPEGYSVSREKKERFSLILESASTNQTSMYLCASRTRQGGTGELFFGEGSRLTVL.

CDR3 DNA sequence: TGTGCCAGCAGCCCACAGTTTAGCAATCAGCCCCAGCATTTT. Translating it yields CASSPQFSNQPQHF. The chain uses TRBV7-2 and TRBJ1-5; D unresolved. The CDR3 runs 14 residues. With 5 bases removed from V and 0 bases from J, the gap between germline ends came to 8 bases. Germline V gives CDR1 SGHTA, CDR2 FQGNSA.

The chain carries TRBV6-1 and TRBJ2-4; TRBD2 matches 11 bases. Trimming at V came to 4 bases and at J to 6 bases, leaving 8 bases not matched to a gene. There are 16 residues in the CDR3. Germline-derived CDR1 and CDR2 are MNHNS and SASEGT. CDR3 bases: TGTGCCAGCAGTGGGGGGGTACTAGCGGGAGTAAACATTCAGTACTTC. This encodes CASSGGVLAGVNIQYF.

This clone was recorded at least ten times. The rearrangement uses TRBV4-1 and TRBJ2-3, with D perhaps TRBD2 (5 bases). V gave up 1 base and J gave up 0 bases, with 11 bases separating them. This CDR3 region has 16 residues. Germline CDR1 MGHRA, CDR2 YSYEKL. CDR3 DNA: TGCGCCAGCAGCCAAGGCCGGGATCCTAGCACAGATACGCAGTATTTT. It specifies CASSQGRDPSTDTQYF.

The chain uses TRBV19 and TRBJ1-4; D remains unclear. Germline CDR1 reads LNHDA; CDR2 reads SQIVND (reference sequence). V was cut by 5 bases and J by 7 bases, with 5 bases left in between. This CDR3 contains 11 residues. The chain's CDR3 is CASSSVEKLFF. In nucleotides, the CDR3 is TGTGCCAGTAGTTCGGTTGAAAAACTGTTTTTT.

This clone was seen just once. This chain links TRBV27 with TRBJ1-5; 7 positions match TRBD1. Germline V gene sequence: CDR1 MNHEY, CDR2 SMNVEV (reference sequence). J gave up 2 bases and V 2 bases, and 0 bases lay outside the gene matches. This CDR3 has 14 residues. The CDR3 here is CASSLGQGNQPQHF. Written as DNA, the CDR3 is TGTGCCAGCAGTTTAGGACAGGGCAATCAGCCCCAGCATTTT.

The chain has TRBV28 and TRBJ2-2; a possible D gene is TRBD2 (5 bases). This CDR3 is built from 17 residues. Germline V gene lookup returns CDR1 MDHEN and CDR2 SYDVKM. The V end was cut by 5 bases, the J end by 4 bases, with 20 bases between. CDR3 DNA: TGTGCCAGCAGTCTCCCCCCGGCCGGGGTGACCACCGGGGAGCTGTTTTTT. Translation: CASSLPPAGVTTGELFF.

V usage is TRBV28 and J usage is TRBJ2-4, with TRBD2 as a possible D gene (5 bases). The CDR3 extends over 12 amino acids. The V and J ends lost 3 bases and 11 bases respectively, with 11 bases between them. Germline V gene lookup returns CDR1 MDHEN and CDR2 SYDVKM. The CDR3 region is CASSFRAGVQYF. The CDR3 DNA is TGTGCCAGCAGTTTTCGGGCCGGGGTTCAGTACTTC.

V and J are TRBV10-3 and TRBJ2-2; D uncertain. Looked up from germline, CDR1 is ENHRY and CDR2 is SYGVKD. The CDR3 covers 13 residues. Trimming stripped 4 bases from V and 6 bases from J, with 9 bases between. The CDR3 DNA reads TGTGCCATCAGTGTTTTATTAGCCGGGGAGCTGTTTTTT. Its protein is CAISVLLAGELFF.

CDR3 DNA: TGTGCCAGCAGCCAGATACTAGCGGGGGGATATGAGCAGTTCTTC. It specifies CASSQILAGGYEQFF. The chain joins TRBV14 to TRBJ2-1; TRBD2 matches at 12 bases. Germline loops: CDR1 SGHDN, CDR2 FVKESK. The CDR3 loop spans 15 amino acids. V gave up 3 bases and J gave up 8 bases; unmatched junction bases: 5.

This chain connects TRBV28 to TRBJ2-7; 8 nucleotides align to TRBD2. In germline, CDR1 is MDHEN, CDR2 SYDVKM. This CDR3 has 14 amino acids. The V segment lost 7 bases and the J segment 3 bases; nucleotides outside the gene matches: 8. The CDR3 sequence: CASTSTSGGYEQYF. CDR3 nucleotides: TGTGCCAGCACCTCTACCAGCGGGGGCTACGAGCAGTACTTC.

The genes are TRBV25-1 and TRBJ2-5; 7 nucleotides line up with TRBD2. V lost 2 bases and J lost 4; bases outside the gene matches: 10. Germline CDR1 is MGHDK and CDR2 is SYGVNS. The CDR3 contains 16 residues. The CDR3 protein is CASSEPSGTGGETQYF. The DNA for the CDR3 is TGTGCCAGCAGTGAACCTTCAGGAACGGGAGGAGAGACCCAGTACTTC.

The count of this clone is one. The chain links TRBV28 to TRBJ2-2; D perhaps matches TRBD1 (5 bases). The CDR3 contains 15 residues. CDR1 and CDR2 from the germline V gene are MDHEN and SYDVKM. Trimming stripped 5 bases from V and 1 base from J, with 11 bases between. In DNA, the CDR3 is TGTGCCAGCAGTCCGAGGACATTGAACACCGGGGAGCTGTTTTTT. Amino acids: CASSPRTLNTGELFF.

The V gene is TRBV6-5, the J gene TRBJ2-7; 11 bases match TRBD2. Per the germline V gene, CDR1 is MNHEY and CDR2 is SVGAGI. Unmatched junction bases numbered 8, after V lost 8 bases and J lost 5 bases. The CDR3 sequence is 14 residues long. The CDR3 DNA sequence: TGTGCCAGCCGGATAGCGGGGGGGCTAGACGAGCAGTACTTC. It is translated as CASRIAGGLDEQYF.

This clone was detected only once. The V call is TRBV5-6, the J call TRBJ1-6; the D gene is possibly TRBD1 (6 bases). CDR1 and CDR2 (germline): SGHDT, YYEEEE. CDR3 length equals 14 residues. The V end lost 5 bases, the J end lost 7 bases, and 13 bases lay between the germline ends. CDR3 sequence: CASSRGHQNSPLHF. Written as DNA, the CDR3 is TGTGCCAGCAGTCGGGGACACCAGAATTCACCCCTCCACTTT.

The gene calls are TRBV7-6 and TRBJ1-1; no definite D call. The CDR3 extends over 14 amino acids. The germline CDR1 and CDR2 sequences are SGHVS and FNYEAQ. V lost 2 bases, J lost 2 bases, and 9 bases lay in between. The CDR3 protein is CASSLNGFNTEAFF. The CDR3 bases are TGTGCCAGCAGCTTAAATGGCTTTAACACTGAAGCTTTCTTT.

The V and J genes are TRBV14 and TRBJ2-7, with a tentative D call TRBD1 (5 bases). Germline V lookup: CDR1 SGHDN, CDR2 FVKESK. The CDR3 runs to 16 residues. V was clipped by 0 bases and J by 0 bases, with 12 bases between them. The CDR3 coding sequence is TGTGCCAGCAGCCAAGATTTGGGGCTCCTCTCCTACGAGCAGTACTTC. It specifies CASSQDLGLLSYEQYF.